The source of this T cell receptor (beta chain) is a study of T cells in Graves' hyperthyroidism and ophthalmopathy. Amplification yielded TCR beta CDR3 regions, with RNA transcripts as the source. The study used the HTBI primer set for a first-round RT-PCR of the TCR CDR3. TCRdb reprocessed the multiplex PCR reads via MiXCR and lists one record per CDR3 protein. This table holds approximately 630,000 distinct CDR3 sequences, 15% to 20% found once. Findings and caveats of the study: Stable hyperthyroidism and ophthalmopathy were separated using 13 V-J signatures.

Graves' hyperthyroidism without ophthalmopathy progression within 18 months was termed stable. Orbital computed tomography and thyroid ultrasound, together with serum TRAb and thyroxine and clinical symptoms, were used for diagnoses. Fresh 10 ml peripheral blood yielded PBMCs. At least ten counts were recorded for this clonotype. Its target is unknown. Per the germline V gene, CDR1 is SGHRS and CDR2 is YFSETQ. V was pared by 1 base and J by 4 bases, with 11 bases between. The CDR3 covers 15 residues. This clonotype originated in a young woman with Graves' hyperthyroidism. This chain connects TRBV5-1 to TRBJ1-4; no definite D call. Sequencing was done on a sample of blood. The chain's CDR3 is CASSLFDAYNEKLFF. CDR3 DNA: TGCGCCAGCAGCTTGTTTGATGCGTATAATGAAAAACTGTTTTTT.